Here is one TCR beta chain with its context. Only in-frame clones appear in the TCRdb table, and some are missing; sequencing was by immunoSEQ multiplex PCR. This sample has roughly 100,000 clones, with around nine tenths found just once. The data were taken from a study of blood T cell repertoires in COVID-19. The receptor comes from a woman between 45 and 65 years old in a cohort sampled during active COVID-19. The sequenced sample was peripheral blood.

CDR3 sequence (DNA): TGTGCCAGCATCCGACAGGGCCGTTACTACGAGCAGTACTTC. Its protein is CASIRQGRYYEQYF. This rearrangement joins TRBV28 to TRBJ2-7, with 7 bases aligning to TRBD1. The trim removed 7 bases at V and 3 bases at J, leaving 9 bases unmatched. The CDR3 extends over 14 amino acids. Germline V CDR1 and CDR2: MDHEN, SYDVKM. The whole variable domain, filled in from reference TRBV28 and TRBJ2-7, reads DVKVTQSSRYLVKRTGEKVFLECVQDMDHENMFWYRQDPGLGLRLIYFSYDVKMKEKGDIPEGYSVSREKKERFSLILESASTNQTSMYLCASIRQGRYYEQYFGPGTRLTVT.